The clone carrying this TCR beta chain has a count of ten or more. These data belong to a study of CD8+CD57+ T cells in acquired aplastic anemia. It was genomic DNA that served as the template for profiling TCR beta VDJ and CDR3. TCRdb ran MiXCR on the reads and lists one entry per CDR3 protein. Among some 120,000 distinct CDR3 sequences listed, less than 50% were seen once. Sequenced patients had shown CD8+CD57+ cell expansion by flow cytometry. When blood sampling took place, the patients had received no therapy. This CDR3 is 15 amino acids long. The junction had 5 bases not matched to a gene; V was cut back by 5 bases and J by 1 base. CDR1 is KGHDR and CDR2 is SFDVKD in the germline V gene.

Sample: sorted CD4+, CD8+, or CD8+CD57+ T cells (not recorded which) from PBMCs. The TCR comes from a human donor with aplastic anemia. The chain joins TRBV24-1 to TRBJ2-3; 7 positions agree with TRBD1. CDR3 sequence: CATSVTGDGTDTQYF. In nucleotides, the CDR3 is TGTGCCACCAGTGTAACAGGGGATGGCACAGATACGCAGTATTTT.